This T cell receptor beta chain derives from a study of blood T cell repertoires in COVID-19. The CDR3 is 19 amino acids. Original handling: The assay estimated nucleated cells by amplifying reference gene primers. Sequencing used immunoSEQ multiplex PCR; TCRdb keeps in-frame clones, though not all of them. Clone size and V and J calls were adopted from that table, with D and trimming inferred from the DNA. The repertoire holds 200,000 to 250,000 clones, with over 80% as singletons. This clone appeared once. The junction departs from germline at one end; a sequencing error may be responsible. Sequenced material: PBMCs or T cells enriched from blood (not recorded which). This receptor was obtained from a woman aged 40 to 50 who had recovered from COVID-19. The rearrangement uses TRBV23-1 and TRBJ2-2; the match to TRBD1 covers 12 bases. TRBV23-1 is marked as an open reading frame, function uncertain. The CDR3 nucleotides are TGCGCCAGCAGTCAATCTGTAGGGACAGGGGGCACGAACAACGGGGAGCTGTTTTTT. Its translation is CASSQSVGTGGTNNGELFF.